This entry describes one T cell receptor (beta chain). This record comes from a study of blood T cell repertoires in COVID-19. Looking at the study overall: The origin of the acute and convalescent COVID-19 samples was the United States, Italy and Spain. Nucleic acid was either cDNA or gDNA, and it came from T cells, B-cell-depleted T cells, or PBMCs.

The germline CDR1 and CDR2 sequences are SGDLS and YYNGEE. The ends lost 0 bases at V and 0 bases at J; junction bases unmatched: 5. This CDR3 is built from 16 residues. In the authors' workflow: Reference gene primer amplification yielded estimated nucleated cell counts. Repertoires were generated with immunoSEQ multiplex PCR, while TCRdb's copy carries only in-frame clones and drops some. The DNA was the basis for D and trimming; V, J and clone size are from that table. The sample yields about 250,000 clones, 70% to 90% seen once. Sequencing was performed on peripheral blood. This TCR was recovered from a man aged 18 to 30 with active or convalescent COVID-19. The V gene is TRBV9, the J gene TRBJ1-1; 7 bases line up with TRBD1. The DNA of the CDR3 is TGTGCCAGCAGCGTAGGGGACAGACCTCTGAACACTGAAGCTTTCTTT. This encodes CASSVGDRPLNTEAFF.